One sample yielded the 15 T cell receptor beta chains listed below, sequenced in a study of blood T cell repertoires in COVID-19. TCRdb's copy holds only in-frame clones and misses some; the assay was immunoSEQ multiplex PCR. The sample lists 140,000 to 150,000 clones, over 70% seen once, with around 40% in the top ten. Sequences were obtained from peripheral blood. The receptor source for this set is a man aged 50 or older who had recovered from COVID-19.

This clone was seen only once. The DNA of the CDR3 is TGTGCCAGCAGCTTGGGAGGCGGTTATGGCTACACCTTC. It yields the protein CASSLGGGYGYTF. V usage is TRBV5-5 and J usage is TRBJ1-2; D remains ambiguous. Germline V gene data show CDR1 as SGHKS and CDR2 as YYEKEE (reference sequence). Trimming removed 0 bases from V and 5 bases from J, with 8 bases in between. The CDR3 contains 13 residues.

The chain carries TRBV11-3 and TRBJ1-1; no reliable D call. The CDR3 contains 13 residues. Trimming took off 3 bases at V and 3 bases at J, with 8 bases between the two ends. Germline CDR1 reads SGHNT; CDR2 reads YENEEA. The CDR3 loop is CASSFSTDTEAFF. CDR3 bases: TGTGCCAGCAGCTTTTCTACGGACACTGAAGCTTTCTTT.

This rearrangement joins TRBV29-1 to TRBJ1-5, with 7 positions matching TRBD1. The CDR3 covers 14 residues. The germline V gene encodes CDR1 SQVTM and CDR2 ANQGSEA. V shed 5 bases and J 5 bases; nucleotides not matched to a gene: 9. The CDR3 region has the DNA TGCAGCGTTACGGACAGGCCAGGCGATCAGCCCCAGCATTTT. It is translated as CSVTDRPGDQPQHF.

This chain connects TRBV7-9 to TRBJ2-1; 7 nucleotides line up with TRBD1. Germline V gene sequence: CDR1 SEHNR, CDR2 FQNEAQ (reference sequence). Losses at the gene ends were 5 bases for V and 0 bases for J; bases not matched to a gene: 4. The CDR3 runs to 15 residues. Here the CDR3 reads CASSLSGGSYNEQFF. CDR3 DNA sequence: TGTGCCAGCAGCCTTTCAGGGGGCTCCTACAATGAGCAGTTCTTC.

J is TRBJ2-3 and V is TRBV19, with a possible D match to TRBD1 (6 bases). The germline gives CDR1 LNHDA, CDR2 SQIVND (reference sequence). The V end lost 9 bases, the J end lost 2 bases, and 15 bases lay between the germline ends. The CDR3 extends over 14 amino acids. The CDR3 nucleotides read TGTGCCAGCGCCCGCCAGGGGTCCACAGATACGCAGTATTTT. It codes for CASARQGSTDTQYF.

This clone was recorded a few times. This rearrangement joins TRBV11-1 to TRBJ1-1; a possible D gene is TRBD1 (6 bases). The V end was cut by 7 bases, the J end by 0 bases, with 15 bases between. The CDR3 sequence is 15 residues long. CDR1 and CDR2 (germline): SGHAT, FQDESV (reference sequence). The chain's CDR3 is CASTRGGAMNTEAFF. The CDR3 DNA sequence: TGTGCCAGCACCCGAGGGGGGGCCATGAACACTGAAGCTTTCTTT.

V and J are TRBV5-4 and TRBJ1-1, with D unresolved. This CDR3 has 16 residues. Germline CDR1 is SGHNT and CDR2 is YYREEE (reference sequence). The V gene lost 4 bases and the J gene lost 4 bases, with 20 bases spanning the gap. For the CDR3, the DNA is TGTGCCAGCAGCCCTCGTTCTATTACGACTGGCACTGAAGCTTTCTTT. Its translation is CASSPRSITTGTEAFF. Drawing the rest from reference TRBV5-4 and TRBJ1-1, the complete variable domain is ETGVTQSPTHLIKTRGQQVTLRCSSQSGHNTVSWYQQALGQGPQFIFQYYREEENGRGNFPPRFSGLQFPNYSSELNVNALELDDSALYLCASSPRSITTGTEAFFGQGTRLTVV.

V gene TRBV5-4 combines with J gene TRBJ2-5; tentatively, D is TRBD1 (8 bases). The ends were cut back, 0 bases at V and 5 bases at J, with 14 bases in the middle. CDR3 length: 15 residues. CDR1 is SGHNT, CDR2 YYREEE, per germline (reference sequence). The CDR3 loop reads CASSLVQGGWETQYF. CDR3 coding DNA: TGTGCCAGCAGCTTGGTACAGGGGGGGTGGGAGACCCAGTACTTC.

This clone was seen just once. The chain is built from TRBV20-1 and TRBJ1-1, with D tentatively TRBD1 (5 bases). The CDR3 has 14 residues. Trimming cost V 3 bases and J 5 bases, with 16 bases left between them. Per germline, CDR1 DFQATT and CDR2 SNEGSKA (reference sequence). CDR3 in DNA: TGCAGTGCTAGTTCGAACCGGGGGGTGACTGAAGCTTTCTTT. Amino acids: CSASSNRGVTEAFF.

V is TRBV4-3 and J is TRBJ1-2, with 7 bases that match TRBD1. Trimming took 0 bases from V and 4 from J; bases not matched to a gene: 8. Germline CDR1 is LGHNA and CDR2 is YSLEER. This CDR3 contains 16 residues. The CDR3 region has the DNA TGCGCCAGCAGCCAAGAACTGAGACAGGGCAGCTATGGCTACACCTTC. Amino acids: CASSQELRQGSYGYTF.

J is TRBJ2-2 and V is TRBV11-3; 8 bases are a match to TRBD1. V lost 5 bases to trimming and J lost 3 bases; unmatched junction nucleotides: 11. CDR1 is SGHNT, CDR2 YENEEA, per germline. The CDR3 is 17 residues long. The CDR3 coding sequence is TGTGCCAGCAGCCTGAATTCGGTGACAGGGGACACCGGGGAGCTGTTTTTT. Its translation is CASSLNSVTGDTGELFF.

This clone was counted a single time. This chain connects TRBV7-9 to TRBJ2-7; a weak D match, TRBD2 (5 bases). Trimming cost V 8 bases and J 5 bases, with 16 bases left between them. The CDR3 has 13 residues. Germline lookup yields CDR1 SEHNR and CDR2 FQNEAQ (reference sequence). CDR3 nucleotide sequence: TGTGCCAGCGGGAGTCTGGTTGTCCACGAGCAGTACTTC. It encodes CASGSLVVHEQYF.

V usage is TRBV11-2 and J usage is TRBJ1-2; D possibly corresponds to TRBD1 (5 bases). Germline V lookup: CDR1 SGHAT, CDR2 FQNNGV. The V and J ends lost 1 base and 4 bases respectively, with 19 bases between them. The CDR3 has 17 residues. The CDR3 loop is CASSLGVQVSMSYGYTF. CDR3 DNA: TGTGCCAGCAGCTTAGGGGTACAGGTTTCTATGAGCTATGGCTACACCTTC.

V usage is TRBV5-6 and J usage is TRBJ2-3, with a weak D call TRBD1 (6 bases). The CDR3 length is 14 residues. In germline, CDR1 is SGHDT, CDR2 YYEEEE. The ends were cut back, 2 bases at V and 2 bases at J, with 9 bases in the middle. CDR3 loop: CASSFRDTTDTQYF. The CDR3 region has the DNA TGTGCCAGCAGCTTCCGGGACACCACAGATACGCAGTATTTT. Looking up the rest from reference TRBV5-6 and TRBJ2-3 gives the full variable domain: DAGVTQSPTHLIKTRGQQVTLRCSPKSGHDTVSWYQQALGQGPQFIFQYYEEEERQRGNFPDRFSGHQFPNYSSELNVNALLLGDSALYLCASSFRDTTDTQYFGPGTRLTVL.

This chain connects TRBV18 to TRBJ2-3, with 10 bases identical to TRBD1. The V gene end was trimmed by 6 bases and the J gene end by 1 base; junction bases not matched to a gene: 4. Per germline, CDR1 KGHSH and CDR2 LQKENI. The CDR3 is 15 residues long. The CDR3 region is CASSLDRGRTDTQYF. Here the CDR3 DNA reads TGTGCCAGCTCGCTAGACAGGGGGCGCACAGATACGCAGTATTTT.